Listed below are T cell receptor beta chains from one sample, sequenced in a study of T cell changes during pregnancy in multiple sclerosis. The data were produced by immunoSEQ multiplex PCR, yet TCRdb's version contains in-frame clones alone and is incomplete. This table has 95,000 to 100,000 clones, about 90% appearing once. The starting material was peripheral blood, obtained after pregnancy. The receptors originated from a female donor in good health, enrolled as a control in a pregnancy study. The conserved cysteine and the conserved F or W are not part of the CDR3 here. Where a row states a size, it is once, few, many or the class of an expanded clone; other rows omit it.

abundance	len	v_gene	CDR3aa
-	12	TRBV9	ASSVDTRNSPLH
-	11	TRBV7-9	ASGEQGAYGYT
-	13	TRBV4-2	ASSQVSVLPDTQY
few	10	TRBV2	ASRGRGGPYT
once	13	TRBV5-1	ASSPMGGSNQPQH
-	13	TRBV6-4	ASSVSGEVGQPQH
-	10	TRBV5-8	ASSLNDGWSF
-	13	TRBV9	ASSVARGSSYEQY
few	11	TRBV19	ASRKGGGTEAF
-	13	TRBV5-6	ASSLGGGSTDTQY
-	11	TRBV23-1	ARRQGASDTQY
-	10	TRBV2	ASSAEVNEQF
-	13	TRBV2	ASSFSDRSTGELF
-	12	TRBV5-1	ASSLQVSNTEAF
-	11	TRBV6-5	ASSSGQTTEAF
few	13	TRBV6-5	ASSPTSGSSYEQY
-	17	TRBV5-1	ASSFSGVSPEIMNTEAF
-	13	TRBV5-5	ASSPTGETGNTIY
-	11	TRBV29-1	SVDTGSIYEQY
-	14	TRBV6-1	ASSEDPGAVSQPQH
-	14	TRBV19	ASSIKAAKGTGELF
-	14	TRBV5-1	ASRGDRGRGSYEQY
-	14	TRBV2	ASKFSGTSLSTEQF
-	12	TRBV12-2	ASRRSRGGDGYT
-	13	TRBV5-1	ASSPTGFPGNTIY
-	13	TRBV10-3	AISESKQVNQPQH
-	10	TRBV19	ASNIGGDTQY
-	11	TRBV7-9	ASSLGPRGEQF
once	12	TRBV10-3	AISGGLAGGGQY
-	13	TRBV4-1	ASSQVGTGVDEQY
-	12	TRBV5-1	ASRSASGTDTQY
-	16	TRBV13	ASSSGLDVGSSTDTQY
-	11	TRBV14	ASSHDGHYEQY
-	11	TRBV10-3	AIRRSGNTEAF
-	10	TRBV19	ASSISLGGYT
-	13	TRBV5-5	ASSLVDRGHSPLH
few	11	TRBV15	ATSSGMNTEAF
-	15	TRBV27	ASSLGTSGPTSYEQY
-	13	TRBV5-1	ASSREREGTDTQY
-	13	TRBV25-1	ASSEYRDREPEQY
once	12	TRBV6-5	ASSYSRAAYGYT
-	14	TRBV19	ASTVWAGSSTDTQY
-	14	TRBV15	ATSGRQGWAKNIQY
-	12	TRBV29-1	SVERPTMNTEAF
-	13	TRBV5-1	ASSSGTRAEETQY
-	11	TRBV28	ASSSSRSGGYT
once	10	TRBV7-8	ASSADRVGYT
-	11	TRBV2	ATSSRGSYGYT
-	13	TRBV7-9	ASSGLAGVDNEQF
-	12	TRBV19	ASGRGGQNNEQF
-	13	TRBV13	ASSFPAGGQETQY
-	13	TRBV6-1	ASRVGTGARKPQH
-	13	TRBV4-2	ASSPVASSAYEQY
-	14	TRBV18	ASSPQGRGFTDTQY
-	13	TRBV18	ASSPRGLLNTEAF
-	13	TRBV7-9	ASSIRTETTYEQY
once	12	TRBV29-1	SVDTSGLYNEQF